The 7 T cell receptor beta chains below were found in one sample sequenced in a study of radiotherapy plus CTLA-4 blockade in lung cancer. Sequencing used immunoSEQ multiplex PCR; TCRdb keeps in-frame clones, though not all of them. This sample carries fewer than 65,000 clones, about 76% of them seen once, and the ten largest clones take over 2%. Sequenced here: peripheral blood, sampled from a patient treated with radiotherapy plus ipilimumab. Receptors were obtained from a human donor with non-small cell lung cancer whose response to radiotherapy plus ipilimumab could not be evaluated.

Notes on this clone: Germline and junction disagree at one end, which may indicate a read error. The rearrangement joins TRBV4-3 to TRBJ2-1; tentative D call: TRBD2 (5 bases). The CDR3 sequence is 15 residues long. Germline-derived CDR1 and CDR2 are LGHNA and YSLEER. In nucleotides, the CDR3 is TGCGCCAGCAGCCGGGCCCCGGACTCCAACAATGAGCAGTTCTTC. The encoded protein is CASSRAPDSNNEQFF.

This chain joins TRBV4-3 and TRBJ1-6; D unresolved. The length of the CDR3 is 13 residues. The V gene lost 1 base and the J gene lost 14 bases, with 12 bases spanning the gap. Germline CDR1 and CDR2: LGHNA and YSLEER. Here the CDR3 reads CASSQAVGRSLHF. CDR3 DNA: TGCGCCAGCAGCCAAGCGGTGGGGAGGTCCCTCCACTTT.

This clone was picked up a small number of times. This chain connects TRBV29-1 to TRBJ1-2; TRBD1 is a possible D gene (5 bases). Germline-derived CDR1 and CDR2 are SQVTM and ANQGSEA. V was trimmed by 6 bases and J by 7 bases, leaving 18 bases between them. CDR3 size: 13 residues. CDR3 sequence reads: CSVGLGQGGGYTF. DNA for the CDR3: TGCAGCGTGGGCTTGGGGCAGGGAGGTGGCTACACCTTC.

The CDR3 spells CASSLGSGLQETQYF. CDR3 DNA sequence: TGTGCCAGCAGCCTGGGGAGCGGGCTACAAGAGACCCAGTACTTC. J is TRBJ2-5 and V is TRBV5-6, with D tentatively TRBD2 (6 bases). This CDR3 comprises 15 residues. CDR1 and CDR2 (germline): SGHDT, YYEEEE. V was shortened by 4 bases and J by 2 bases, with 15 bases between the two germline ends.

This chain joins TRBV11-2 and TRBJ2-5, with D unclear. The V end was cut by 0 bases, the J end by 2 bases, with 7 bases between. CDR1 SGHAT and CDR2 FQNNGV come from the germline V gene. This CDR3 has 14 residues. The CDR3: CASSLERWQETQYF. In DNA, the CDR3 is TGTGCCAGCAGCTTAGAGCGGTGGCAAGAGACCCAGTACTTC.

The chain uses TRBV5-6 and TRBJ2-1; the match to TRBD2 covers 10 bases. CDR1 SGHDT and CDR2 YYEEEE come from the germline V gene. The CDR3 runs 17 residues. J was trimmed by 0 bases and V by 4 bases; bases with no gene match: 7. The CDR3 sequence: CASSLGLAVISYNEQFF. CDR3 coding DNA: TGTGCCAGCAGCCTTGGACTAGCGGTTATCTCCTACAATGAGCAGTTCTTC.

This clone was recorded only once. This rearrangement joins TRBV30 to TRBJ1-2; D unclear. Trimming removed 7 bases from V and 2 bases from J, with 14 bases in between. Germline CDR1 reads GTSNPN; CDR2 reads SVGIG (reference sequence). The CDR3 covers 13 residues. The CDR3 DNA reads TGTGCCTTTCGTTCGCCTCGGAACTATGGCTACACCTTC. It codes for CAFRSPRNYGYTF.